This T cell receptor (beta chain) emerged from a study of response to subunit inactivated influenza vaccine. General observations from the study: Authors suggested that a seasonal influenza vaccination recruits few new T cells each time.

In regard to this clonotype: Its antigen is currently unknown.

Each CDR3 protein is one row after TCRdb ran MiXCR on the RT-PCR reads. The sample contains about 800,000 distinct CDR3 sequences, about 20% of which appear only once. The sequencing used PBMCs from blood, collected more than 4 days after vaccination. The TCR comes from a man over 45 who received an inactivated influenza vaccine.

CDR3 nucleotides: TGCGCCAGCAGCTTGGCAATAGCGGGAGTAGAGACCCAGTACTTC. Protein: CASSLAIAGVETQYF. This chain connects TRBV5-1 to TRBJ2-5; TRBD2 matches 9 bases. Germline V gene lookup returns CDR1 SGHRS and CDR2 YFSETQ. The CDR3 totals 15 residues. V lost 0 bases and J lost 4; bases outside the gene matches: 4.